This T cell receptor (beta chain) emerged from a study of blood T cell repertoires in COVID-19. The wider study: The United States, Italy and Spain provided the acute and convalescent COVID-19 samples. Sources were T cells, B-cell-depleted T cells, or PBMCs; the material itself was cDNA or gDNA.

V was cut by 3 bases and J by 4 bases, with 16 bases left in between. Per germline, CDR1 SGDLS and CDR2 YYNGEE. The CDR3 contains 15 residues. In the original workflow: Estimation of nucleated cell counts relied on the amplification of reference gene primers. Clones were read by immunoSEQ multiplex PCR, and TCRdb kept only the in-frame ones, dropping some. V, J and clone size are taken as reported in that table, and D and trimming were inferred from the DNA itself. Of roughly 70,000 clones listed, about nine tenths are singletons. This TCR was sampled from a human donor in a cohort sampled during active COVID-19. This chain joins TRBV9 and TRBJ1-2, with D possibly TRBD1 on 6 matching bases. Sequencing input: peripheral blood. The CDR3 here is CASSDDRTPGYGYTF. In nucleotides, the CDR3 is TGTGCCAGCAGCGATGACAGGACCCCCGGCTATGGCTACACCTTC.